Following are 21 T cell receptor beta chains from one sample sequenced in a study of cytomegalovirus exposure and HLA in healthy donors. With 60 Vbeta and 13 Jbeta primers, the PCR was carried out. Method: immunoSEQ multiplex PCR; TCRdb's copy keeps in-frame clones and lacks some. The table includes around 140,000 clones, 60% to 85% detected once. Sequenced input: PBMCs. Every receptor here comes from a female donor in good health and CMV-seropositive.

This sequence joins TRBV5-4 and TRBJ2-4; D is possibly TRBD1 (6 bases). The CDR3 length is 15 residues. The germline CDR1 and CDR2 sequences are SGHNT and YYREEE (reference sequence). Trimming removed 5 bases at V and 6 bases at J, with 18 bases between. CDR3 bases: TGTGCCAGCAGTTTGAAACAGGGCGAAAGAAACATTCAGTACTTC. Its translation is CASSLKQGERNIQYF.

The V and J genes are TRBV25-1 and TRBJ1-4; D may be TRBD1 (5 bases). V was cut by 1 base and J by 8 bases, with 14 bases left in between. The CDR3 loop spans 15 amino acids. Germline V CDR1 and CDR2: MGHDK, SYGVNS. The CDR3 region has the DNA TGTGCCAGCAGTGAATGGGGCAGGGCAGGAGAAAAACTGTTTTTT. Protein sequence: CASSEWGRAGEKLFF.

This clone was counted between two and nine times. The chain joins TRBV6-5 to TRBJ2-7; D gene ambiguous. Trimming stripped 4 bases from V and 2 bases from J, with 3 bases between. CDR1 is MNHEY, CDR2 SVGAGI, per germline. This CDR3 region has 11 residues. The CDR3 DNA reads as TGTGCCAGCAGTTCCACCTACGAGCAGTACTTC. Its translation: CASSSTYEQYF.

CDR3 sequence (DNA): TGTGCCAGCAGCTTCAGGAGGGAGGGAACAAACACCATATATTTT. Amino acids: CASSFRREGTNTIYF. The chain recombines TRBV7-2 with TRBJ1-3; D unclear. Germline CDR1 and CDR2: SGHTA and FQGNSA. The CDR3 spans 15 residues. The V gene lost 3 bases and the J gene lost 6 bases, with 15 bases spanning the gap.

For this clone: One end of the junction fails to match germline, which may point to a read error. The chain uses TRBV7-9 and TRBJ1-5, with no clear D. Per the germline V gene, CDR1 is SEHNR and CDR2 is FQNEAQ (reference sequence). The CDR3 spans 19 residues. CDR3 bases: TGTTCCAGCAGCTTAGTACGGGGATCGGTTTTTGGGAGCAATCAGCCCCAGCATTTT. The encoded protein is CSSSLVRGSVFGSNQPQHF.

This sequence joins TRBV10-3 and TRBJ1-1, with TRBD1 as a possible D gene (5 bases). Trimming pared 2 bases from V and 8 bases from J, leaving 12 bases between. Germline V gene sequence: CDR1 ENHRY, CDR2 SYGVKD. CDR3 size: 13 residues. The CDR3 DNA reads TGTGCCATCAGTGAGGCGGGGCTGGCGGAAGCTTTCTTT. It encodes CAISEAGLAEAFF.

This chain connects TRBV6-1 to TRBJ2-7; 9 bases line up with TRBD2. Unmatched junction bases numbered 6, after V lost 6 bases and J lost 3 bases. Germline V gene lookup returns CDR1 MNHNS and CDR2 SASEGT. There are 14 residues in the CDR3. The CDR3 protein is CASRPAGGNYEQYF. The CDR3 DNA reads TGTGCCAGCAGGCCAGCGGGGGGAAACTACGAGCAGTACTTC.

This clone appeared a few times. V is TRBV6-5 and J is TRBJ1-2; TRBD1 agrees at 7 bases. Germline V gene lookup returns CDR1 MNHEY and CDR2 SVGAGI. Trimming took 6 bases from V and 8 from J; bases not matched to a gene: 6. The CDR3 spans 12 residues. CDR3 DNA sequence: TGTGCCAGCAGCCGGACAGGTCAGGGCTACACCTTC. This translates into CASSRTGQGYTF.

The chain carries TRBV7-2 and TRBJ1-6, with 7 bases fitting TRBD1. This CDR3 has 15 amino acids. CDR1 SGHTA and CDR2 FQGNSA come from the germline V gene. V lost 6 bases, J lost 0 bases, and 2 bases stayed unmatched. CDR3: CASRWDSSYNSPLHF. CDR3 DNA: TGTGCCAGCAGATGGGACAGCTCCTATAATTCACCCCTCCACTTT. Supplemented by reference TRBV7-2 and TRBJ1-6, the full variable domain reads GAGVSQSPSNKVTEKGKDVELRCDPISGHTALYWYRQSLGQGLEFLIYFQGNSAPDKSGLPSDRFSAERTGGSVSTLTIQRTQQEDSAVYLCASRWDSSYNSPLHFGNGTRLTVT.

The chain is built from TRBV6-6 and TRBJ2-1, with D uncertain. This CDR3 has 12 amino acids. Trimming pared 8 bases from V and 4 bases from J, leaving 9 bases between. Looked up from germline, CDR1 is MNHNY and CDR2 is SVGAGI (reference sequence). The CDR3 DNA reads TGTGCCAGCGCGCCGGGTTACAATGAGCAGTTCTTC. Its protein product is CASAPGYNEQFF.

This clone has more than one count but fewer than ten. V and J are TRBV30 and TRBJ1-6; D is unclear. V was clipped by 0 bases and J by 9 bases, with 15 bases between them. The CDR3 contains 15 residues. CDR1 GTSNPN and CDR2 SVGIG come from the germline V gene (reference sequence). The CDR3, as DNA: TGTGCCTGGAGTGTACGGGCAGCTGGAGGTTCACCCCTCCACTTT. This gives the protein CAWSVRAAGGSPLHF.

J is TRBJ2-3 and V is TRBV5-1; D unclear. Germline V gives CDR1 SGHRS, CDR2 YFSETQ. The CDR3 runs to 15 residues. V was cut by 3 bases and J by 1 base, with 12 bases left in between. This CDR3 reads CASSSFSSGTDTQYF. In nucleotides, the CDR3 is TGCGCCAGCAGCTCGTTTAGCTCGGGCACAGATACGCAGTATTTT.

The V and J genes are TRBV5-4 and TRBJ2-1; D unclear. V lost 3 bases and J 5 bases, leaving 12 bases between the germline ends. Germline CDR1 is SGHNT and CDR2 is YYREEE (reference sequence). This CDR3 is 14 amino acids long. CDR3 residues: CASSSYGGNNEQFF. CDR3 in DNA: TGTGCCAGCAGCTCCTATGGCGGAAACAATGAGCAGTTCTTC.

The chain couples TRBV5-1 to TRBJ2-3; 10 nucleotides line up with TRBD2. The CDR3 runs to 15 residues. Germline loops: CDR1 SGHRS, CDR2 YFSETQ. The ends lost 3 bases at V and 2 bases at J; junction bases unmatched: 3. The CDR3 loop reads CASSSGLAATDTQYF. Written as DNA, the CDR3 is TGCGCCAGCAGCTCCGGACTAGCGGCCACAGATACGCAGTATTTT. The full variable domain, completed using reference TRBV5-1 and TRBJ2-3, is KAGVTQTPRYLIKTRGQQVTLSCSPISGHRSVSWYQQTPGQGLQFLFEYFSETQRNKGNFPGRFSGRQFSNSRSEMNVSTLELGDSALYLCASSSGLAATDTQYFGPGTRLTVL.

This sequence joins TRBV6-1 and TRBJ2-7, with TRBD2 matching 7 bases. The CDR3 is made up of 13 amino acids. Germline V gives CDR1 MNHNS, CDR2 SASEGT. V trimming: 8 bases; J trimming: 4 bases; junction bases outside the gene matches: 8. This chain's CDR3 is CASAWQRGYEQYF. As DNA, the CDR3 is TGTGCCAGCGCATGGCAGCGGGGATACGAGCAGTACTTC.

CDR3 in DNA: TGTGCCAGCAGTTTTATGGGGGGCTATGGCTACACCTTC. Its translation: CASSFMGGYGYTF. The chain is built from TRBV28 and TRBJ1-2; possibly TRBD1 for D (5 bases). This CDR3 is built from 13 residues. V gave up 3 bases and J gave up 4 bases, with 9 bases separating them. Germline lookup yields CDR1 MDHEN and CDR2 SYDVKM.

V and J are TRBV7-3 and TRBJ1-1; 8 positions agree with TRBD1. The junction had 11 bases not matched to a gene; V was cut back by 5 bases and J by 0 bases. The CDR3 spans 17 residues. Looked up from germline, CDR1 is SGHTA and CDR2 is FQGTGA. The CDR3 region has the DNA TGTGCCAGCAGCCCAAGGACAGGGCGCAGAATGAACACTGAAGCTTTCTTT. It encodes CASSPRTGRRMNTEAFF. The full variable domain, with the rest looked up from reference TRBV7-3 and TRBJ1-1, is GAGVSQTPSNKVTEKGKYVELRCDPISGHTALYWYRQSLGQGPEFLIYFQGTGAADDSGLPNDRFFAVRPEGSVSTLKIQRTERGDSAVYLCASSPRTGRRMNTEAFFGQGTRLTVV.

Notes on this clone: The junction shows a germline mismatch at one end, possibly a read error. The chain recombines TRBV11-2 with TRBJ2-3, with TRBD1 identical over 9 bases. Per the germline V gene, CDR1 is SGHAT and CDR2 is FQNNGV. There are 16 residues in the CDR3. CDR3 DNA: TGTGCCAGCCGCTTGGGGACAGGGATCGCCACAGATACGCAGTATTTT. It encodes CASRLGTGIATDTQYF.

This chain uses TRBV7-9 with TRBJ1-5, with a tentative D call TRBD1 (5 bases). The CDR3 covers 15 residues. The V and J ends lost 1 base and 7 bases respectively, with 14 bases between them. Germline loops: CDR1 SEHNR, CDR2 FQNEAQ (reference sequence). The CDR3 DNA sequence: TGTGCCAGCAGCTTAGAGGGGCAACTATACCAGCCCCAGCATTTT. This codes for CASSLEGQLYQPQHF.

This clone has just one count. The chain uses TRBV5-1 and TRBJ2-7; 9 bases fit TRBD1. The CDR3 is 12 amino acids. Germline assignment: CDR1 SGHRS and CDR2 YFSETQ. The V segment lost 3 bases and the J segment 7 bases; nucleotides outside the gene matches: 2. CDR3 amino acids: CASSWDREEQYF. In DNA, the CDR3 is TGCGCCAGCAGCTGGGACAGGGAAGAGCAGTACTTC.

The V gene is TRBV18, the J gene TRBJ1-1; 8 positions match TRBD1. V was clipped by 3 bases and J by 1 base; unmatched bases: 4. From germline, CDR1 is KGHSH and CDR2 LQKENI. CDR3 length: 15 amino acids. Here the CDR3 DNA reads TGTGCCAGCTCACCGCGGACAGGGTCGAACACTGAAGCTTTCTTT. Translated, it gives CASSPRTGSNTEAFF.